Sequencing of this T cell receptor (beta chain) was carried out in a study of Graves' ophthalmopathy and Graves' hyperthyroidism. Pregnant or lactating patients and those with other autoimmune diseases or uncontrolled infections were excluded. It was on clinical symptoms, serum thyroxine, TRAb, thyroid ultrasound and orbital computed tomography that diagnosis relied. Findings and limits, study-wide: Most expanded thyroid clonotypes above 0.001 frequency also appeared in blood.

Deletions cut 6 bases from V and 2 bases from J, with 13 bases between. CDR1 and CDR2 (germline): MDHEN, SYDVKM. The CDR3 spans 14 residues. This clonotype was seen just once. Its specificity is not known. TCR beta CDR3 amplification used RNA transcripts. HTBI primers primed a first-round RT-PCR, and a second-round multiplex PCR followed. MiXCR was run by TCRdb on the multiplex PCR reads, yielding one entry per CDR3 protein. The table shows 900,000 to 1,200,000 distinct CDR3 sequences, with 35% to 40% occurring only once. The clonotype comes from an adult man with Graves' hyperthyroidism. The chain uses TRBV28 and TRBJ1-2; D gene uncertain. Sequencing used peripheral blood or thyroid tissue (not recorded which). The CDR3 is CASRSRASNYGYTF. CDR3 in DNA: TGTGCCAGCAGGTCGCGGGCTTCAAACTATGGCTACACCTTC.